One and the same sample provided the 2 T cell receptor beta chains below, sequenced in a study of cytotoxic CD8 clonotypes in ibrutinib-treated CLL (dated by TCRdb to the early 2020s). The sample's time point label, in plain terms: around 25 months on ibrutinib. The library was generated by the immunoSEQ multiplex PCR assay. This is the immuneACCESS table as TCRdb keeps it, with only in-frame sequences that have V and J called. A part of the clones is gone; compared with another copy, unresolved V genes explain less than half, and the rest is unexplained. This sample lists some 130,000 clones; approximately 85% were detected once. Under 2.5% of the sample is in the top ten clones. Material: PBMCs, obtained after 24 months of ibrutinib treatment. The source of these receptors is a human donor with chronic lymphocytic leukemia.

This clone was found once. The chain carries TRBV19 and TRBJ2-2, with 9 bases that match TRBD2. CDR3 size: 16 residues. Germline lookup yields CDR1 LNHDA and CDR2 SQIVND (reference sequence). The J segment lost 1 base and the V segment lost 6 bases, leaving 6 bases of the junction unmatched. The CDR3 nucleotides read TGTGCCAGTAGACGTGGCGGGAGGGGGAACACCGGGGAGCTGTTTTTT. Amino acids: CASRRGGRGNTGELFF.

The chain recombines TRBV7-8 with TRBJ2-2; D gene uncertain. This CDR3 region has 13 residues. Trimming cost V 2 bases and J 6 bases, with 7 bases left between them. Germline CDR1 is SGHVS and CDR2 is FQNEAQ. The CDR3 coding sequence is TGTGCCAGCAGCTTAAGGCCTCCCGGGGAGCTGTTTTTT. It is translated as CASSLRPPGELFF.